Each of the 10 T cell receptor beta chains below was sequenced from the same sample in a study of T cell repertoires in cytomegalovirus infection. TCRdb re-called the reads with MiXCR, one entry per CDR3 protein. The repertoire has more than 200,000 distinct CDR3 sequences, approximately 10% of them found once; the top ten carry about 15%. The sample consisted of PBMCs. The receptors derive from a human donor in good health (CMV status not recorded). Some clones in this sample may be carry-over from other donors' samples.

This clonotype showed up many times. The rearrangement uses TRBV7-2 and TRBJ1-1; the D gene is possibly TRBD1 (5 bases). The CDR3 has 14 residues. CDR1 and CDR2 from the germline V gene are SGHTA and FQGNSA. Trimming removed 0 bases from V and 1 base from J, with 6 bases in between. The CDR3 reads CASSLAGGNTEAFF. The CDR3 coding sequence is TGTGCCAGCAGCTTAGCGGGGGGGAACACTGAAGCTTTCTTT.

This clonotype was observed many times. The genes are TRBV19 and TRBJ1-5; D possibly corresponds to TRBD1 (6 bases). The V and J ends lost 7 bases and 0 bases respectively, with 13 bases between them. The CDR3 covers 15 residues. In germline, CDR1 is LNHDA, CDR2 SQIVND (reference sequence). The chain's CDR3 is CASIRGPYSNQPQHF. The CDR3 DNA is TGTGCCAGTATCAGGGGACCGTATAGCAATCAGCCCCAGCATTTT.

This clonotype was seen repeatedly, ten times or more. Here the CDR3 DNA reads TGTGCCAGCAGCTTGTCAGGAGACAATCAGCCCCAGCATTTT. Encoded protein: CASSLSGDNQPQHF. The chain combines TRBV7-9 with TRBJ1-5; D unresolved. Trimming removed 3 bases from V and 3 bases from J, with 9 bases in between. The CDR3 is 14 residues long. From germline, CDR1 is SEHNR and CDR2 FQNEAQ (reference sequence).

This chain uses TRBV7-2 with TRBJ1-2; D ambiguous. This CDR3 contains 14 residues. Trimming removed 7 bases from V and 0 bases from J, with 12 bases in between. Germline V lookup: CDR1 SGHTA, CDR2 FQGNSA. CDR3: CASTPGWTNYGYTF. As DNA, the CDR3 is TGTGCCAGCACTCCGGGGTGGACTAACTATGGCTACACCTTC.

The table lists this clonotype with many counts. This chain connects TRBV11-3 to TRBJ2-7; D perhaps matches TRBD1 (7 bases). Germline V CDR1 and CDR2: SGHNT, YENEEA. The CDR3 contains 15 residues. Between the trimmed V and J ends, which lost 7 bases and 1 base, there was a span of 17 bases. CDR3 DNA: TGTGCCAGCAACTCCGGGGCAGGGGGGTCCTACGAGCAGTACTTC. This codes for CASNSGAGGSYEQYF.

The chain employs TRBV4-3 and TRBJ1-2; D not certain. V was trimmed by 0 bases and J by 3 bases, leaving 14 bases between them. The CDR3 is made up of 16 amino acids. Germline V lookup: CDR1 LGHNA, CDR2 YSLEER. The CDR3 is CASSQDGGRIYYGYTF. The DNA of the CDR3 is TGCGCCAGCAGCCAAGATGGCGGCAGAATTTACTATGGCTACACCTTC.

This clonotype was detected a few times. The chain combines TRBV6-6 with TRBJ1-2; no firm D call. V lost 6 bases, J lost 4 bases, and 12 bases lay in between. CDR3 length equals 13 residues. CDR1 is MNHNY and CDR2 is SVGAGI in the germline V gene (reference sequence). CDR3 protein: CASSYGLVYGYTF. DNA of the CDR3: TGTGCCAGCAGCTATGGACTGGTCTATGGCTACACCTTC.

This clonotype was picked up a small number of times. The chain joins TRBV7-9 to TRBJ2-5; 8 bases agree with TRBD1. The CDR3 has 14 residues. Germline values: CDR1 SEHNR, CDR2 FQNEAQ (reference sequence). V lost 4 bases, J lost 4 bases, and 5 bases stayed unmatched. The CDR3 region is CASSYGQGGETQYF. The CDR3 region has the DNA TGTGCCAGCAGCTACGGACAGGGCGGAGAGACCCAGTACTTC.

This chain joins TRBV7-2 and TRBJ2-7; perhaps TRBD1 as D (5 bases). Trimming pared 5 bases from V and 0 bases from J, leaving 23 bases between. Germline V CDR1 and CDR2: SGHTA, FQGNSA. CDR3 length: 18 residues. The CDR3 DNA sequence: TGTGCCAGCAGCCTAGGACACGTATGGGGCTCAAGCTCCTACGAGCAGTACTTC. This codes for CASSLGHVWGSSSYEQYF.

The table lists this clonotype with many counts. The CDR3 sequence: CASSSRNDRALGGYTF. DNA for the CDR3: TGTGCCAGCAGCTCGCGCAATGACAGGGCCCTTGGGGGCTACACCTTC. The chain is built from TRBV7-2 and TRBJ1-2; 7 bases are a match to TRBD1. V was clipped by 4 bases and J by 8 bases; unmatched bases: 16. Germline V gene data show CDR1 as SGHTA and CDR2 as FQGNSA. The CDR3 contains 16 residues.